This T cell receptor (beta chain) was sequenced during a study of CD8 T cells in ankylosing spondylitis. TCRdb passed the 5' RACE reads through MiXCR, listing each CDR3 protein once. Seen here are 200,000 to 300,000 distinct CDR3 sequences, about 9.1% observed once, and the top ten hold around 7%. In germline, CDR1 is SGHTA, CDR2 FQGNSA. The V segment lost 4 bases and the J segment 4 bases; nucleotides outside the gene matches: 6. This CDR3 contains 14 residues. The specimen was blood, either unsorted or a sorted T cell fraction (not recorded which). The sequence was obtained from a male donor with ankylosing spondylitis or in good health (not recorded which). V usage is TRBV7-2 and J usage is TRBJ1-2, with 7 positions matching TRBD1. The DNA of the CDR3 is TGTGCCAGCAGCTGGGGGGGACAGAGCTATGGCTACACCTTC. Its translation is CASSWGGQSYGYTF.